The sequence of this T cell receptor beta chain was determined in a study of T cell responses to AZD1222 COVID-19 vaccine. The germline CDR1 and CDR2 sequences are SGHRS and YFSETQ. The V end was cut by 0 bases, the J end by 6 bases, with 9 bases between. There are 14 residues in the CDR3. Repertoires were generated with immunoSEQ multiplex PCR, while TCRdb's copy carries only in-frame clones and drops some. The repertoire includes around 140,000 clones, 85% of them detected once, and under 8% sits in the top ten. This chain uses TRBV5-1 with TRBJ2-2; no reliable D call. This clonotype was sampled from an adult who received the MenACWY meningococcal vaccine as a control. This specimen was peripheral blood, taken 28 days after the second dose of the MenACWY control vaccine. CDR3 region: CASSLAPPSGELFF. Here the CDR3 DNA reads TGCGCCAGCAGCTTGGCCCCACCCTCCGGGGAGCTGTTTTTT.